The 13 T cell receptor beta chains given below trace back to one sample, sequenced in a study of early T cells in non-severe SARS-CoV-2 infection. One entry per CDR3 protein, called by TCRdb with MiXCR from the 5' RACE reads. The sample includes nearly 110,000 distinct CDR3 sequences, roughly 11% seen only once; the top ten take under 9%. Specimen: whole blood. The receptors here all came from an adult who was a healthcare worker with PCR-confirmed SARS-CoV-2 infection or an uninfected control (not recorded which).

This clonotype was observed at least ten times. This chain links TRBV6-6 with TRBJ2-7, with 8 nucleotides matching TRBD2. CDR3 length: 14 residues. V was pared by 6 bases and J by 2 bases, with 6 bases of the junction left unmatched. Per the germline V gene, CDR1 is MNHNY and CDR2 is SVGAGI (reference sequence). The CDR3, as DNA: TGTGCCAGCAGGTTTACTAGCGGTGCCTACGAGCAGTACTTC. Protein sequence: CASRFTSGAYEQYF.

The table lists this clonotype with many counts. V is TRBV2 and J is TRBJ2-5; TRBD2 agrees at 9 bases. Germline values: CDR1 SNHLY, CDR2 FYNNEI. The CDR3 has 12 amino acids. Losses at the gene ends were 6 bases for V and 4 bases for J; bases not matched to a gene: 0. The CDR3 reads CASRLAGETQYF. The CDR3 nucleotides read TGTGCCAGCAGACTAGCGGGAGAGACCCAGTACTTC.

Many counts were recorded for this clonotype. The J gene is TRBJ2-7, the V gene TRBV6-2 or TRBV6-3, with D tentatively TRBD1 (6 bases). CDR1 and CDR2 (germline): MNHEY, SVGEGT. This CDR3 has 13 residues. V shed 4 bases and J shed 5 bases, with 12 bases lying between them. In nucleotides, the CDR3 is TGTGCCAGCAGTTCACAGGGACCGAACGAGCAGTACTTC. As protein: CASSSQGPNEQYF.

This clonotype occurred once. This chain joins TRBV30 and TRBJ1-1; D remains unclear. The CDR3 extends over 13 amino acids. Deletions cut 8 bases from V and 12 bases from J, with 25 bases between. CDR1 is GTSNPN, CDR2 SVGIG, per germline (reference sequence). In nucleotides, the CDR3 is TGTGCCGACAAACAGTGTCGGGGTAAGAGGACTTTCTTT. Translation: CADKQCRGKRTFF.

This clonotype has ten or more counts. V usage is TRBV28 and J usage is TRBJ2-7, with D possibly TRBD1 on 5 matching bases. The CDR3 extends over 13 amino acids. The germline V and J ends were trimmed by 10 bases and 7 bases, with 20 bases remaining between them. The germline CDR1 and CDR2 sequences are MDHEN and SYDVKM. The DNA for the CDR3 is TGTGCCACCAATGGGGCCAGTCTAAAAGAGCAGTACTTC. This encodes CATNGASLKEQYF.

This clonotype was seen repeatedly, ten times or more. V is TRBV6-2 or TRBV6-3 and J is TRBJ2-4, with 8 positions matching TRBD1. The CDR3 contains 16 residues. V lost 4 bases, J lost 2 bases, and 7 bases stayed unmatched. From germline, CDR1 is MNHEY and CDR2 SVGEGT. The CDR3 spells CASSLAQGATKNIQYF. The CDR3 nucleotides are TGTGCCAGCAGTTTGGCCCAGGGGGCGACCAAAAACATTCAGTACTTC.

This chain uses TRBV7-2 with TRBJ2-3; D gene uncertain. The CDR3 covers 15 residues. Per the germline V gene, CDR1 is SGHTA and CDR2 is FQGNSA. Trimming removed 1 base at V and 0 bases at J, with 8 bases between. The CDR3 DNA sequence: TGTGCCAGCAGCTTAGGTTTGGGGAGCACAGATACGCAGTATTTT. This codes for CASSLGLGSTDTQYF.

The V gene is TRBV28, the J gene TRBJ1-1; the D gene is possibly TRBD1 (6 bases). CDR1 MDHEN and CDR2 SYDVKM come from the germline V gene. The V and J ends lost 2 bases and 10 bases respectively, with 14 bases between them. The CDR3 spans 13 residues. The CDR3, as DNA: TGTGCCAGCAGTTTAACTACAGGGATCGTAGCTTTCTTT. Translation: CASSLTTGIVAFF.

This clonotype was detected ten times or more. The CDR3 sequence: CASSPALAASWGELFF. The CDR3 DNA reads as TGTGCCAGCAGCCCCGCCCTTGCGGCCAGTTGGGGGGAGCTGTTTTTT. This chain connects TRBV7-9 to TRBJ2-2; D gene unclear. CDR3 length equals 16 residues. V gave up 5 bases and J gave up 8 bases, with 21 bases separating them. CDR1 and CDR2 from the germline V gene are SEHNR and FQNEAQ (reference sequence).

The sample holds one count of this clonotype. The V and J genes are TRBV20-1 and TRBJ2-7; TRBD1 matches 9 bases. Germline CDR1 reads DFQATT; CDR2 reads SNEGSKA (reference sequence). V lost 5 bases, J lost 6 bases, and 5 bases stayed unmatched. This CDR3 spans 12 amino acids. In DNA, the CDR3 is TGCAGTGCTCCGGGACAGGGAGGCGAGCAGTACTTC. As protein: CSAPGQGGEQYF.

The chain recombines TRBV9 with TRBJ2-2, with D possibly called TRBD1 or TRBD2 (6 bases each). Trimming stripped 0 bases from V and 2 bases from J, with 14 bases between. This CDR3 is 17 amino acids long. Germline values: CDR1 SGDLS, CDR2 YYNGEE. DNA of the CDR3: TGTGCCAGCAGCGTAGCTGGGGGGACACTTAACACCGGGGAGCTGTTTTTT. It specifies CASSVAGGTLNTGELFF.

This clonotype occurred many times. The V call is TRBV20-1, the J call TRBJ2-7; no clear D. The ends were cut back, 3 bases at V and 6 bases at J, with 15 bases in the middle. Germline values: CDR1 DFQATT, CDR2 SNEGSKA (reference sequence). This CDR3 has 13 amino acids. The CDR3 bases are TGCAGTGCTAGCCCATACCGACCCAGCGAGCAGTACTTC. Translated, it gives CSASPYRPSEQYF.

DNA for the CDR3: TGTGCCAGCAGCCAGATAGCGGGACCCAATGAGCAGTTCTTC. This codes for CASSQIAGPNEQFF. The chain carries TRBV7-2 and TRBJ2-1; 8 nucleotides align to TRBD2. The V segment lost 5 bases and the J segment 6 bases; nucleotides outside the gene matches: 6. Germline V gives CDR1 SGHTA, CDR2 FQGNSA. CDR3 length equals 14 residues.